Listed below are T cell receptor beta chains from one sample, sequenced in a study of regulatory T cells in long-lasting Graves disease. Each CDR3 protein gets one entry after TCRdb re-called the multiplex PCR reads with MiXCR. The top ten hold approximately 15% of the sample, which has about 430,000 distinct CDR3 sequences, around 20% seen once. The specimen comprised peripheral blood mononuclear cells (PBMCs), sampled when the disease was refractory, from a patient treated with antithyroid drugs. These receptors all come from a female donor with Graves disease. CDR3s include the opening cysteine and the closing phenylalanine or tryptophan. The D gene is left open where the match is weak. Clone sizes are given selectively: once, few, many, or a class where the clone is expanded.

TRBJ2-1 | TRBV13 | . | . | CASSLGLGRQRHEQFF | TGTGCCAGCAGCTTAGGCCTAGGTAGGCAAAGGCATGAGCAGTTCTTC
TRBJ1-1 | TRBV12-3/TRBV12-4 | many | . | CASSRDPVKAEAFF | TGTGCCAGCAGTCGGGACCCAGTAAAGGCTGAAGCTTTCTTT
TRBJ1-1 | TRBV20-1 | few | . | CSASDWTEAFF | TGCAGTGCTTCCGACTGGACTGAAGCTTTCTTT
TRBJ1-1 | TRBV5-8 | . | . | CASSQGIRPNTEAFF | TGTGCCAGCAGCCAGGGGATCCGTCCGAACACTGAAGCTTTCTTT
TRBJ1-1 | TRBV12-3/TRBV12-4 | many | . | CASSWEGNTEAFF | TGTGCCAGCAGTTGGGAGGGAAACACTGAAGCTTTCTTT
TRBJ1-5 | TRBV4-1 | . | . | CASSQGWGSSNQPQHF | TGCGCCAGCAGCCAAGGTTGGGGATCAAGCAATCAGCCCCAGCATTTT
TRBJ1-1 | TRBV28 | . | . | CASSLSPRDMNTEAFF | TGTGCCAGCAGTTTGAGTCCCAGGGATATGAACACTGAAGCTTTCTTT
TRBJ2-5 | TRBV7-2 | few | TRBD2 | CASSLEPGGGTQYF | TGTGCCAGCAGCTTAGAACCGGGGGGGGGGACCCAGTACTTC
TRBJ2-2 | TRBV3-1 | few | . | CASSQEGIATGELFF | TGTGCCAGCAGCCAAGAAGGGATTGCCACCGGGGAGCTGTTTTTT
TRBJ1-2 | TRBV20-1 | many | . | CSARRGYDGYTF | TGCAGTGCTAGAAGGGGGTACGATGGCTACACCTTC
TRBJ2-5 | TRBV25-1 | . | TRBD2 | CASSAYRTSGSEIQYF | TGTGCCAGCAGTGCTTATCGGACTAGCGGGAGTGAGATTCAGTACTTC
TRBJ2-2 | TRBV2 | many | TRBD2 | CASRKPGLAGVGELFF | TGTGCCAGCAGGAAACCGGGACTAGCGGGAGTCGGGGAGCTGTTTTTT
TRBJ2-5 | TRBV5-1 | . | TRBD2 | CASSRLAGQETQYF | TGCGCCAGCAGCCGACTAGCGGGTCAAGAGACCCAGTACTTC
TRBJ2-2 | TRBV2 | many | TRBD2 | CASGRTSGNTGELFF | TGTGCCAGCGGCCGGACTAGCGGGAACACCGGGGAGCTGTTTTTT
TRBJ2-1 | TRBV20-1 | many | . | CSARTDSYNEQFF | TGCAGTGCTAGGACAGACTCCTACAATGAGCAGTTCTTC
TRBJ2-5 | TRBV5-1 | . | TRBD2 | CASSLGRTSGVVKTQYF | TGCGCCAGCAGCTTGGGACGGACTAGCGGCGTCGTGAAGACCCAGTACTTC
TRBJ1-1 | TRBV19 | many | . | CASSPTRVLNTEAFF | TGTGCCAGTAGCCCGACCAGGGTCCTGAACACTGAAGCTTTCTTT
TRBJ2-7 | TRBV4-1 | . | TRBD2 | CASSQTLAGATYEQYF | TGCGCCAGCAGCCAGACTTTAGCGGGGGCAACCTACGAGCAGTACTTC
TRBJ2-5 | TRBV5-5 | . | TRBD2 | CASSLSGRRETQYF | TGTGCCAGCAGCCTTAGCGGGAGGAGAGAGACCCAGTACTTC
TRBJ1-1 | TRBV20-1 | many | . | CSAIQPNTEAFF | TGCAGTGCTATACAGCCGAACACTGAAGCTTTCTTT
TRBJ2-7 | TRBV20-1 | . | . | CSGPGKDYEQYF | TGCAGTGGGCCGGGGAAGGACTACGAACAGTACTTC
TRBJ1-1 | TRBV6-1 | many | . | CASSEARRNTEAFF | TGTGCCAGCAGTGAGGCCAGGAGGAACACTGAAGCTTTCTTT
TRBJ2-2 | TRBV7-9 | few | TRBD1 | CASSLPGQMNTGELFF | TGTGCCAGCAGCTTGCCGGGACAGATGAACACCGGGGAGCTGTTTTTT
TRBJ2-1 | TRBV7-3 | . | TRBD2 | CASSLTPTSAFNEQFF | TGTGCCAGCAGCTTAACCCCGACTAGCGCCTTCAATGAGCAGTTCTTC
TRBJ1-1 | TRBV18 | . | TRBD1 | CASSETGTGVTEAFF | TGTGCCAGCTCAGAGACCGGGACAGGGGTCACTGAAGCTTTCTTT
TRBJ2-1 | TRBV2 | many | . | CASSASGPNEQFF | TGTGCCAGCAGTGCCAGCGGGCCCAATGAGCAGTTCTTC
TRBJ1-1 | TRBV9 | . | . | CASSVAGGGQADTEALF | TGTGCCAGCAGCGTAGCAGGCGGGGGGCAGGCGGACACTGAAGCTCTCTTT
TRBJ1-1 | TRBV6-5 | many | . | CASSYGGEDTEAFF | TGTGCCAGCAGTTACGGCGGGGAGGACACTGAAGCTTTCTTT
TRBJ2-6 | TRBV28 | many | TRBD2 | CASSPRTSGPYSGANVLTF | TGTGCCAGCAGTCCCAGGACTAGCGGGCCCTACTCTGGGGCCAACGTCCTGACTTTC
TRBJ2-7 | TRBV12-3/TRBV12-4 | many | . | CASRDSTSSYYEQYF | TGTGCCAGCAGGGACAGTACTTCGTCCTACTACGAGCAGTACTTC
TRBJ1-2 | TRBV27 | many | . | CASSLPGGGGYTF | TGTGCCAGCAGTTTACCCGGAGGGGGTGGCTACACCTTC
TRBJ2-7 | TRBV5-1 | many | . | CASSLARVDYEQYF | TGCGCCAGCAGCTTGGCACGGGTGGACTACGAGCAGTACTTC
TRBJ1-3 | TRBV3-1 | few | . | CASSQGPGANSGNTIYF | TGTGCCAGCAGCCAAGGGCCAGGCGCTAACTCTGGAAACACCATATATTTT
TRBJ2-5 | TRBV10-3 | . | TRBD2 | CAISDPSGIGAETQYF | TGTGCCATCAGTGATCCAAGCGGGATAGGGGCAGAGACCCAGTACTTC
TRBJ1-3 | TRBV20-1 | few | . | CSARELVHTSGNTIYF | TGCAGTGCTAGAGAGCTGGTACATACCTCTGGAAACACCATATATTTT
TRBJ1-5 | TRBV28 | many | . | CASSLLQLQVYQPQHF | TGTGCCAGCAGTTTACTACAATTACAGGTTTATCAGCCCCAGCATTTT
TRBJ1-5 | TRBV7-2 | many | . | CASSLVSGGGEPQHF | TGTGCCAGCAGCTTAGTATCGGGGGGCGGGGAGCCCCAGCATTTT
TRBJ2-1 | TRBV27 | many | . | CASSSKEAVVWEQFF | TGTGCCAGCAGTTCCAAGGAGGCCGTGGTTTGGGAGCAGTTCTTC
TRBJ2-1 | TRBV7-2 | once | TRBD2 | CASSWTSDFRDEQFF | TGTGCCAGCAGCTGGACTAGCGATTTTCGGGATGAGCAGTTCTTC
TRBJ2-2 | TRBV12-3/TRBV12-4 | many | TRBD1 | CASSPQTGTGELFF | TGTGCCAGCAGTCCCCAGACAGGGACCGGGGAGCTGTTTTTT
TRBJ1-4 | TRBV7-9 | many | . | CASSPWSVTNEKLFF | TGTGCCAGCAGCCCGTGGTCAGTTACTAATGAAAAACTGTTTTTT
TRBJ2-5 | TRBV7-2 | . | . | CASSLLGGQGGTQYF | TGTGCCAGCAGCTTGCTTGGTGGACAAGGGGGGACCCAGTACTTC
TRBJ2-1 | TRBV12-5 | . | . | CASGLVEGTEQFF | TGTGCTAGTGGTTTGGTAGAAGGGACTGAGCAGTTCTTC
TRBJ1-2 | TRBV4-1 | many | . | CASSQESNYGYTF | TGCGCCAGCAGCCAAGAAAGTAACTATGGCTACACCTTC
TRBJ1-4 | TRBV9 | . | . | CASSPASGNEKLFF | TGTGCCAGCAGCCCGGCCAGCGGTAATGAAAAACTGTTTTTT
TRBJ2-7 | TRBV15 | many | TRBD2 | CATSSGLAGGPWAYEQYF | TGTGCCACCAGCAGCGGACTAGCGGGAGGGCCTTGGGCCTACGAGCAGTACTTC
TRBJ1-2 | TRBV10-3 | many | . | CLRDARTHYGYTF | TGTCTCCGGGACGCCCGGACGCACTATGGCTACACCTTC
TRBJ2-1 | TRBV4-1 | . | TRBD2 | CASSQDGLAGGRRGNEQFF | TGCGCCAGCAGCCAAGATGGACTAGCGGGAGGGAGGAGAGGCAATGAGCAGTTCTTC
TRBJ2-7 | TRBV2 | many | . | CASVSTRIYEQYF | TGTGCCAGTGTTTCTACGCGTATCTACGAGCAGTACTTC
TRBJ2-5 | TRBV28 | . | . | CASTSPGIYGEETQYF | TGTGCCAGCACTTCTCCGGGTATTTACGGGGAAGAGACCCAGTACTTC
TRBJ1-1 | TRBV19 | few | . | CASSILQTGTEAFF | TGTGCCAGTAGTATCTTGCAGACGGGCACTGAAGCTTTCTTT
TRBJ1-5 | TRBV15 | many | . | CATSRVGGLKGNQPQHF | TGTGCCACCAGCAGAGTGGGGGGGCTTAAGGGCAATCAGCCCCAGCATTTT
TRBJ1-2 | TRBV3-1 | few | . | CASSQEGRGRGYTF | TGTGCCAGCAGCCAAGAAGGCAGGGGCCGGGGCTACACCTTC